Each of the 5 T cell receptor beta chains below was sequenced from the same sample in a study of blood T cell repertoires in COVID-19. TCRdb keeps only in-frame clones here, not all; method: immunoSEQ multiplex PCR. This table holds some 360,000 clones, 89% found once. Material: peripheral blood. Receptor source: an older woman with COVID-19, enrolled during active disease.

The gene calls are TRBV11-3 and TRBJ2-5; the D is unclear. Per the germline V gene, CDR1 is SGHNT and CDR2 is YENEEA. This CDR3 is built from 15 residues. Between the trimmed V and J ends, which lost 5 bases and 0 bases, there was a span of 13 bases. Here the CDR3 DNA reads TGTGCCAGCAGCCCCTCGAGAGAGTACCAAGAGACCCAGTACTTC. Residues: CASSPSREYQETQYF.

This sequence joins TRBV5-4 and TRBJ1-2; D is unclear. Germline loops: CDR1 SGHNT, CDR2 YYREEE (reference sequence). The CDR3 extends over 14 amino acids. Trimming removed 0 bases from V and 6 bases from J, with 12 bases in between. The CDR3 DNA follows: TGTGCCAGCAGCTTGGAGTCGCAGCGCCATGGCTACACCTTC. It yields the protein CASSLESQRHGYTF.

The chain uses TRBV12-3 or TRBV12-4 and TRBJ1-2; no firm D call. This CDR3 has 13 amino acids. V lost 8 bases and J lost 4, with 14 bases in between. CDR3 in DNA: TGTGCCAGCTCCCTAGGATTTCGCTATGGCTACACCTTC. Translation: CASSLGFRYGYTF.

This chain joins TRBV20-1 and TRBJ1-2; D is unresolved. V was trimmed by 3 bases and J by 0 bases, leaving 8 bases between them. Germline CDR1 and CDR2: DFQATT and SNEGSKA (reference sequence). This CDR3 contains 13 residues. The CDR3 here is CSASTDTNYGYTF. The CDR3 DNA sequence: TGCAGTGCTAGTACAGATACTAACTATGGCTACACCTTC.

The J gene is TRBJ1-2, the V gene TRBV29-1; TRBD1 aligns across 8 bases. Germline V CDR1 and CDR2: SQVTM, ANQGSEA. This CDR3 is 13 amino acids long. V gave up 6 bases and J gave up 7 bases; unmatched junction bases: 10. The CDR3 loop is CSVRTGSYRGYTF. DNA of the CDR3: TGCAGCGTGAGGACAGGGAGTTATCGTGGCTACACCTTC.